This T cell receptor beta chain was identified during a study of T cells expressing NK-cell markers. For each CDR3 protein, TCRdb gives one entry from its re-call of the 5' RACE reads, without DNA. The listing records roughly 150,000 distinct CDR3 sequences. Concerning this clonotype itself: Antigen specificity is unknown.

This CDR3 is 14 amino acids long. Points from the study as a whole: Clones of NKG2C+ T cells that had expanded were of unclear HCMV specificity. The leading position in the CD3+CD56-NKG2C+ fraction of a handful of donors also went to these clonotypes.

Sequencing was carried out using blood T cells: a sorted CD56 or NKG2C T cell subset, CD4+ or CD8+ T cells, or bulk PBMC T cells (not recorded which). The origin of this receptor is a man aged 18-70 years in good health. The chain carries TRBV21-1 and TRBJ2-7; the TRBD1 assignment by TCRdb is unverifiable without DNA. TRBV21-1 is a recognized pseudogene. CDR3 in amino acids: CASSCIREWDEQYF.